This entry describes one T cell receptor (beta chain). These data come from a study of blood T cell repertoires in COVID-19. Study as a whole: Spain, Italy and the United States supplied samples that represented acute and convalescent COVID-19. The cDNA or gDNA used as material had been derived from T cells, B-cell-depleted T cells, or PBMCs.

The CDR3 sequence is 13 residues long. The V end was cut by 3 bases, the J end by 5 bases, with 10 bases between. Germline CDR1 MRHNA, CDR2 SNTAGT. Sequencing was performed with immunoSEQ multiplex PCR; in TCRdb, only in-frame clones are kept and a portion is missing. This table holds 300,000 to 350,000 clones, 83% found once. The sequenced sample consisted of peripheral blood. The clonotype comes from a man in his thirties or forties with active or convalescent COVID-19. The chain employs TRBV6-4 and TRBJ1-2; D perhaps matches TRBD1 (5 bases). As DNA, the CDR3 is TGTGCCAGCAGTGATCCTACAGGTTATGGCTACACCTTC. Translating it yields CASSDPTGYGYTF.